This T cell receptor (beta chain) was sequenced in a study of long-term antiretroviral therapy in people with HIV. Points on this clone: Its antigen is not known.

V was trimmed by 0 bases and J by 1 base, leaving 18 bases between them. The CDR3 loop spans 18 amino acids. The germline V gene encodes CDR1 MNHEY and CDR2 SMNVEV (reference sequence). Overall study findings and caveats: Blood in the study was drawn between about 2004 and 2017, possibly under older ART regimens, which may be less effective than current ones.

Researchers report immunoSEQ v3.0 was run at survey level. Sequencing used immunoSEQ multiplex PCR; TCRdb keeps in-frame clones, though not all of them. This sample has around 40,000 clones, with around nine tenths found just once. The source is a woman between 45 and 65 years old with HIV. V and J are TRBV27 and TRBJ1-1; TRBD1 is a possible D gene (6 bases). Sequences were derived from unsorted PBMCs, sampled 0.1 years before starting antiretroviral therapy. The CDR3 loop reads CASSLSRQVIRANTEAFF. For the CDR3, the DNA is TGTGCCAGCAGTTTATCGAGACAGGTAATAAGAGCGAACACTGAAGCTTTCTTT.